The present TCR beta chain was sequenced within a study of tumor-infiltrating lymphocytes in primary liver carcinoma. Germline DNA was extracted too, while blood RNA derived from unsorted whole blood. The CDR3 totals 18 residues. The ends lost 0 bases at V and 7 bases at J; junction bases unmatched: 14. Germline V gives CDR1 SGHNT, CDR2 YYREEE (reference sequence). This clonotype was detected once. The investigators made TCR beta cDNA from approximately 510 ng total RNA, using a constant-region primer. Nested multiplex PCR, run for three rounds with slightly modified ARM-PCR, yielded TCR beta libraries. TRBV1-TRBV30 forward primers and a C-beta reverse primer were used in the first two PCR rounds, which each ran for 9 to 10 cycles. TCRdb called the multiplex PCR reads again in MiXCR, with one record for every CDR3 protein. The repertoire holds roughly 330,000 distinct CDR3 sequences, about 61% seen once, with under 8.5% in the top ten.

The material sequenced was peripheral blood. The gene calls are TRBV5-4 and TRBJ2-1; 9 bases match TRBD2. The clonotype was recovered from a middle-aged man with primary liver carcinoma and hepatitis B virus infection. The CDR3 sequence: CASSLGDVVAGAGNEQFF. DNA for the CDR3: TGTGCCAGCAGCTTGGGGGATGTAGTAGCGGGAGCAGGTAATGAGCAGTTCTTC.